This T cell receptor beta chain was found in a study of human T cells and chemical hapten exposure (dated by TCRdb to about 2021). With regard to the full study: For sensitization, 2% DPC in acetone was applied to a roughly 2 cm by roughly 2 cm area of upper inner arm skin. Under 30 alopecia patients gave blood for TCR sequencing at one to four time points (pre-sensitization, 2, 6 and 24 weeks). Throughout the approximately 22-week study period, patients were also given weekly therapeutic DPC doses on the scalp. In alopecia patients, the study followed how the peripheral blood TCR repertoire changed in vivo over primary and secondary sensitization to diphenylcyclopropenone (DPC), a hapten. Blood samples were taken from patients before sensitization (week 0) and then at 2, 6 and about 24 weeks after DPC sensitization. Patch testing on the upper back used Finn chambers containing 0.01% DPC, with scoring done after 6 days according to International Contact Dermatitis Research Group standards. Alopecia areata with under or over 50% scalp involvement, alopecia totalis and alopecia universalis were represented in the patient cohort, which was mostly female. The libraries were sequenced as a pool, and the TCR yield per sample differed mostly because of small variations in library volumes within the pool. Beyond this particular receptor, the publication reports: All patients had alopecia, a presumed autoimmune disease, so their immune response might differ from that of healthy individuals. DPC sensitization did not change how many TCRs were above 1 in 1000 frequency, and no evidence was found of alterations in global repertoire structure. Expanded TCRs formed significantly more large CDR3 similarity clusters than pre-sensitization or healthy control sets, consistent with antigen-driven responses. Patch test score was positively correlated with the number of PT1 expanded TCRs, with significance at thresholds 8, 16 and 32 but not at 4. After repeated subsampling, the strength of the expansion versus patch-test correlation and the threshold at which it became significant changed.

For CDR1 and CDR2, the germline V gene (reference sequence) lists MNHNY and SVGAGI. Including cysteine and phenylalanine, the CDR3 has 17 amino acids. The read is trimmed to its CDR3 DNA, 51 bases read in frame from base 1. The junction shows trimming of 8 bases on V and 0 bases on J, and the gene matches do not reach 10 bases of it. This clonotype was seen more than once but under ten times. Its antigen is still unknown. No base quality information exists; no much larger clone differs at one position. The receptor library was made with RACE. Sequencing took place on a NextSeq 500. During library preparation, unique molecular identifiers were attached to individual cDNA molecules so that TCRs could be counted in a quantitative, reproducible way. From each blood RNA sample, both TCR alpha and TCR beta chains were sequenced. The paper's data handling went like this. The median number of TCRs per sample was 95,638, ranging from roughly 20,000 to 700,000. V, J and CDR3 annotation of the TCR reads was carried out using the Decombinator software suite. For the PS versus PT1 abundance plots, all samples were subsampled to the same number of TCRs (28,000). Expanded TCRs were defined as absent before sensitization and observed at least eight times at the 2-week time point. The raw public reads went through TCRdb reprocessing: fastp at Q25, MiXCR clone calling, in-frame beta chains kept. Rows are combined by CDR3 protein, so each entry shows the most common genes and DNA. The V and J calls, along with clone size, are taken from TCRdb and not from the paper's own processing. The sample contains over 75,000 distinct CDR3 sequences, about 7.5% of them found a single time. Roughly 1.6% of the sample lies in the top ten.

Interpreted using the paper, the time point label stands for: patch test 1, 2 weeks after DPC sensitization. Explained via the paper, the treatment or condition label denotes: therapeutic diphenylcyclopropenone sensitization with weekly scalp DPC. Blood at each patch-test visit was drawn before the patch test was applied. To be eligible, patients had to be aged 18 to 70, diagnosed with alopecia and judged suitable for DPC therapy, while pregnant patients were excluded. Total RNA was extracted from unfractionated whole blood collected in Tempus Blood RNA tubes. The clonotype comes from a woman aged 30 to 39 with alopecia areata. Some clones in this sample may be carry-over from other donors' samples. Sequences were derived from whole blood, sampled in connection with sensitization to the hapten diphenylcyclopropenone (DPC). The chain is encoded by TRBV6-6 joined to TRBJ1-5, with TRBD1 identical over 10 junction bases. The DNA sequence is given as TGTGCCAGCCCCACGGACAGGGGGTACTATAGCAATCAGCCCCAGCATTTT. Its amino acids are CASPTDRGYYSNQPQHF.